One and the same sample provided the 27 T cell receptor beta chains below, sequenced in a study of Tregs in tolerant kidney transplant recipients. Profiling relied on immunoSEQ multiplex PCR, and the TCRdb table lists in-frame clones only, not all of them. In the table there are more than 30,000 clones, approximately 80% of which are singletons. What these receptors recognize is not known. The sample comprised Tregs from blood cultured with allogeneic cells. The receptor source for this set is a human donor in good health.

This clone was counted once. Its ends do not fully match the called genes, so a read error is possible. The chain links TRBV5-6 to TRBJ2-1; the match to TRBD1 covers 8 bases. Germline loops: CDR1 SGHDT, CDR2 YYEEEE. The CDR3 extends over 15 amino acids. As DNA, the CDR3 is TGTGCCGGCAGCTGGGACAGGACCCTTTACAATGAGCAGTTCTTC. Translation gives CAGSWDRTLYNEQFF.

The V call is TRBV9, the J call TRBJ1-2; maybe TRBD1 (6 bases). V shed 0 bases and J shed 6 bases, with 18 bases lying between them. The CDR3 extends over 16 amino acids. Germline lookup yields CDR1 SGDLS and CDR2 YYNGEE. In nucleotides, the CDR3 is TGTGCCAGCAGCGTAGACCCCATCACAGGGCTCAATGGCTACACCTTC. It encodes CASSVDPITGLNGYTF.

V is TRBV5-1 and J is TRBJ1-1; the D gene is possibly TRBD1 (5 bases). The CDR3 runs 13 residues. The V and J ends lost 0 bases and 7 bases respectively, with 10 bases between them. Germline V gene sequence: CDR1 SGHRS, CDR2 YFSETQ. The CDR3 DNA is TGCGCCAGCAGCTTGGCTCGGGACGGTGAAGCTTTCTTT. The encoded protein is CASSLARDGEAFF.

The rearrangement joins TRBV11-2 to TRBJ2-7; tentative D call: TRBD2 (6 bases). From germline, CDR1 is SGHAT and CDR2 FQNNGV. The ends were cut back, 2 bases at V and 5 bases at J, with 13 bases in the middle. This CDR3 region has 14 residues. The CDR3 loop reads CASSLTGVRDEQYF. For the CDR3, the DNA is TGTGCCAGCAGCTTAACGGGAGTACGGGACGAGCAGTACTTC.

V and J are TRBV7-2 and TRBJ1-1; D is unresolved. The CDR3 is 16 amino acids. CDR1 is SGHTA, CDR2 FQGNSA, per germline. With 5 bases removed from V and 1 base from J, the gap between germline ends came to 17 bases. CDR3 protein: CASSQLGSYENTEAFF. The CDR3 DNA is TGTGCCAGCAGCCAATTGGGGAGCTATGAGAACACTGAAGCTTTCTTT.

V gene TRBV4-3 combines with J gene TRBJ1-2; no definite D call. The CDR3 is 15 amino acids. CDR1 LGHNA and CDR2 YSLEER come from the germline V gene. Trimming shortened V by 0 bases and J by 3 bases, and 11 bases separated the two germline ends. This CDR3 is CASSQEARGDYGYTF. The CDR3 DNA reads TGCGCCAGCAGCCAAGAGGCAAGAGGAGACTATGGCTACACCTTC.

The chain couples TRBV15 to TRBJ2-2, with D tentatively TRBD1 (7 bases). The CDR3 extends over 13 amino acids. V was cut by 11 bases and J by 5 bases, with 15 bases left in between. The germline gives CDR1 LNHNV, CDR2 YYDKDF (reference sequence). CDR3 in DNA: TGTGCCGTCCGGACAGGAGGGACCGGGGAGCTGTTTTTT. This codes for CAVRTGGTGELFF.

V gene TRBV7-3 combines with J gene TRBJ2-3; 10 positions match TRBD1. Germline CDR1 and CDR2: SGHTA and FQGTGA. With V trimmed by 3 bases and J by 5 bases, 2 bases remained unmatched. CDR3 size: 14 residues. CDR3 in amino acids: CASSLTGGLDTQYF. The CDR3 DNA is TGTGCCAGCAGCTTGACAGGGGGCCTAGATACGCAGTATTTT.

The chain links TRBV9 to TRBJ2-3, with 7 bases that match TRBD2. Germline loops: CDR1 SGDLS, CDR2 YYNGEE. V shed 4 bases, J shed 2 bases, and the junction held 7 bases outside the gene matches. The CDR3 runs to 15 residues. This chain's CDR3 is CASSPSSGYTDTQYF. CDR3 coding DNA: TGTGCCAGCAGCCCGTCTAGCGGCTACACAGATACGCAGTATTTT.

The chain recombines TRBV11-3 with TRBJ1-3; D unresolved. Trimming left V 7 bases short and J 0 bases short, with 13 bases between. The length of the CDR3 is 15 residues. Germline V lookup: CDR1 SGHNT, CDR2 YENEEA. The CDR3 region has the DNA TGTGCCAGCACCACCTCCCAGAGCTCTGGAAACACCATATATTTT. It yields the protein CASTTSQSSGNTIYF.

The chain uses TRBV6-4 and TRBJ1-3; no clear D. The V and J ends lost 2 bases and 0 bases respectively, with 11 bases between them. CDR3 size: 16 residues. The germline gives CDR1 MRHNA, CDR2 SNTAGT. CDR3 coding DNA: TGTGCCAGCAGTGACCCCGCGTTCTCCTCTGGAAACACCATATATTTT. It translates to CASSDPAFSSGNTIYF.

The V call is TRBV5-4, the J call TRBJ2-3; D is unclear. In germline, CDR1 is SGHNT, CDR2 YYREEE (reference sequence). The CDR3 is 14 residues long. V was cut by 0 bases and J by 2 bases, with 7 bases left in between. The CDR3 DNA sequence: TGTGCCAGCAGCTTGGAGGCGGACACAGATACGCAGTATTTT. The encoded protein is CASSLEADTDTQYF.

CDR3 loop: CASSLWTKRDISGANVLTF. CDR3 coding DNA: TGTGCCAGCAGCTTATGGACTAAACGAGATATCTCTGGGGCCAACGTCCTGACTTTC. V is TRBV7-3 and J is TRBJ2-6; D perhaps matches TRBD2 (6 bases). The length of the CDR3 is 19 residues. Per germline, CDR1 SGHTA and CDR2 FQGTGA. Trimming stripped 2 bases from V and 0 bases from J, with 17 bases between.

The chain combines TRBV18 with TRBJ2-2, with TRBD2 identical over 9 bases. The germline CDR1 and CDR2 sequences are KGHSH and LQKENI. Germline trimming cut 2 bases from V and 5 bases from J; bases unmatched to any gene: 6. This CDR3 has 16 amino acids. The CDR3 sequence: CASSPVLGLATGELFF. The CDR3 DNA follows: TGTGCCAGCTCACCAGTCCTAGGACTAGCGACCGGGGAGCTGTTTTTT.

The chain recombines TRBV11-3 with TRBJ1-1, with D unresolved. Germline V gene lookup returns CDR1 SGHNT and CDR2 YENEEA. Trimming stripped 5 bases from V and 3 bases from J, with 10 bases between. The CDR3 totals 13 residues. This CDR3 is CASSPRLHTEAFF. In nucleotides, the CDR3 is TGTGCCAGCAGCCCCCGGCTTCACACTGAAGCTTTCTTT.

This sequence joins TRBV4-1 and TRBJ1-2, with a possible D match to TRBD1 (6 bases). This CDR3 is built from 18 residues. The V end was cut by 0 bases, the J end by 8 bases, with 25 bases between. CDR1 and CDR2 from the germline V gene are MGHRA and YSYEKL. CDR3 DNA sequence: TGCGCCAGCAGCCAAGAAGGCTCCCCGGGATGGTGGGGGGCGGGCTACACCTTC. It specifies CASSQEGSPGWWGAGYTF.

The CDR3 loop is CASSLLGGGYTF. As DNA, the CDR3 is TGCGCCAGCAGCTTGTTGGGGGGAGGCTACACCTTC. The chain combines TRBV5-1 with TRBJ1-2, with D perhaps matching TRBD1 (5 bases). The germline V and J ends were trimmed by 1 base and 8 bases, with 9 bases remaining between them. The CDR3 is 12 residues long. Germline loops: CDR1 SGHRS, CDR2 YFSETQ.

The chain recombines TRBV4-2 with TRBJ2-1, with 11 nucleotides matching TRBD1. Germline assignment: CDR1 LGHNA and CDR2 YNFKEQ. Germline trimming cut 0 bases from V and 6 bases from J; bases unmatched to any gene: 1. The length of the CDR3 is 15 residues. The CDR3 DNA is TGTGCCAGCAGCCAAGAGGGGACAGGGGGCAATGAGCAGTTCTTC. Translating it yields CASSQEGTGGNEQFF.

This chain joins TRBV19 and TRBJ2-2; 7 bases align to TRBD2. Unmatched junction bases numbered 8, after V lost 3 bases and J lost 4 bases. The germline gives CDR1 LNHDA, CDR2 SQIVND (reference sequence). CDR3 length: 16 amino acids. The CDR3 loop is CASSIRGGPSTGELFF. The CDR3 bases are TGTGCCAGTAGTATTAGGGGAGGGCCTAGCACCGGGGAGCTGTTTTTT.

This clone is judged large. The J gene is TRBJ1-2, the V gene TRBV19; maybe TRBD1 (6 bases). Germline values: CDR1 LNHDA, CDR2 SQIVND (reference sequence). V was clipped by 3 bases and J by 5 bases, with 13 bases between them. This CDR3 region has 14 residues. The CDR3 region has the DNA TGTGCCAGTAGTATCAGGGGAGGGGCATATGGCTACACCTTC. Translating gives CASSIRGGAYGYTF.

The chain is built from TRBV7-9 and TRBJ2-3; TRBD2 matches at 7 bases. Germline lookup yields CDR1 SEHNR and CDR2 FQNEAQ (reference sequence). The CDR3 spans 16 residues. The J segment lost 6 bases and the V segment lost 6 bases, leaving 15 bases of the junction unmatched. CDR3 residues: CASRVGASGPADTQYF. As DNA, the CDR3 is TGTGCCAGCAGAGTAGGGGCTAGCGGACCAGCCGATACGCAGTATTTT.

V usage is TRBV5-6 and J usage is TRBJ1-2; unclear D gene. CDR3 length equals 16 residues. Between the trimmed V and J ends, which lost 4 bases and 3 bases, there was a span of 19 bases. CDR1 and CDR2 (germline): SGHDT, YYEEEE. The CDR3 DNA reads as TGTGCCAGCAGCCTACGTTTAGGGCATTTAGACTATGGCTACACCTTC. Amino acid sequence: CASSLRLGHLDYGYTF.

This chain connects TRBV30 to TRBJ1-1; possibly TRBD1 for D (5 bases). The CDR3 loop spans 12 amino acids. CDR1 is GTSNPN and CDR2 is SVGIG in the germline V gene (reference sequence). Trimming took 2 bases from V and 12 from J, leaving 16 bases between them. For the CDR3, the DNA is TGTGCCTGGAGTACCGAGGCAGGGAGGTCTTTCTTT. Amino acid sequence: CAWSTEAGRSFF.

For the CDR3, the DNA is TGTGCCAGCAGCGTCCGACAGGGAGAGACCCAGTACTTC. Translating it yields CASSVRQGETQYF. The chain combines TRBV9 with TRBJ2-5; 7 bases match TRBD1. Germline V gives CDR1 SGDLS, CDR2 YYNGEE. Trimming at V came to 2 bases and at J to 4 bases, leaving 2 bases not matched to a gene. This CDR3 is 13 amino acids long.

This sequence joins TRBV5-5 and TRBJ2-1, with a weak D call TRBD2 (5 bases). Trimming removed 0 bases from V and 7 bases from J, with 14 bases in between. Germline V CDR1 and CDR2: SGHKS, YYEKEE (reference sequence). This CDR3 region has 15 residues. CDR3 sequence (DNA): TGTGCCAGCAGCTTGGTAGCACTAGGGATTAATGAGCAGTTCTTC. Protein sequence: CASSLVALGINEQFF.

The chain is built from TRBV29-1 and TRBJ2-1; TRBD2 might be the D (5 bases). V gave up 7 bases and J gave up 6 bases, with 13 bases separating them. The CDR3 totals 12 residues. Germline values: CDR1 SQVTM, CDR2 ANQGSEA. CDR3 residues: CSADRGPNEQFF. Here the CDR3 DNA reads TGCAGCGCCGATCGAGGGCCCAATGAGCAGTTCTTC.

The CDR3 sequence: CASSPRGYEQYF. DNA for the CDR3: TGCGCCAGCAGCCCCAGGGGGTACGAGCAGTACTTC. This chain joins TRBV5-1 and TRBJ2-7, with 7 nucleotides matching TRBD1. V shed 4 bases, J shed 4 bases, and the junction held 2 bases outside the gene matches. The CDR3 runs 12 residues. From germline, CDR1 is SGHRS and CDR2 YFSETQ.